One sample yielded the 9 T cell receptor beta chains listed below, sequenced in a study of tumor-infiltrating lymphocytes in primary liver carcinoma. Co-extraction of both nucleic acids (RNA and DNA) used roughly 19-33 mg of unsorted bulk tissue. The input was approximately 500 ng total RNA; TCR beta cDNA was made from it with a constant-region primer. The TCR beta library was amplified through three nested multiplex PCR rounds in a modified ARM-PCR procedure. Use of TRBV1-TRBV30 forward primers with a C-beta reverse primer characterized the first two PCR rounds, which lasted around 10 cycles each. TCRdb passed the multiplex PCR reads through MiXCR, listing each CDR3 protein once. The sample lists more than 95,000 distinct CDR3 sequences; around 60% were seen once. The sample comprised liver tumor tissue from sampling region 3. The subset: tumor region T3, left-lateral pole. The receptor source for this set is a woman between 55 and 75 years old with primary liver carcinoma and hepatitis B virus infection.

CDR3 sequence (DNA): TGTGCCAGCATTCCTAGTCTGGGGTACAATGAGCAGTTCTTC. It codes for CASIPSLGYNEQFF. The rearrangement uses TRBV2 and TRBJ2-1; D remains ambiguous. This CDR3 region has 14 residues. V was trimmed by 7 bases and J by 4 bases, leaving 14 bases between them. Germline CDR1 SNHLY, CDR2 FYNNEI.

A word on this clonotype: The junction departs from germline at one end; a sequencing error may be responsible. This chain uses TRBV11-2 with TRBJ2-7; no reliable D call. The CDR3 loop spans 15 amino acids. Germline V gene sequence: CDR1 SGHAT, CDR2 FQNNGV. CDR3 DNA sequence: TGTGTCAGCAGGAAAACTGGTCTCGAGATCTACGAGCAGTACTTC. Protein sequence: CVSRKTGLEIYEQYF.

The CDR3 coding sequence is TGTGCCAGTAGTATGAGGGGACAGGGACGAGGAGATACGCAGTATTTT. Translated: CASSMRGQGRGDTQYF. This chain links TRBV19 with TRBJ2-3, with 9 bases fitting TRBD1. The CDR3 has 16 amino acids. Unmatched junction bases numbered 9, after V lost 3 bases and J lost 5 bases. Looked up from germline, CDR1 is LNHDA and CDR2 is SQIVND (reference sequence).

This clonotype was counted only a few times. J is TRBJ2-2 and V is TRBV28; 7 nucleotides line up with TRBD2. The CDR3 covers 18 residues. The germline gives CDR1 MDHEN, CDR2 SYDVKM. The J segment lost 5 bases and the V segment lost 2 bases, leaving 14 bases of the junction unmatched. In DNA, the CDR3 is TGTGCCAGCAGTTTAATTAACAATGCGGGAGATCGGACCGGGGAGCTGTTTTTT. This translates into CASSLINNAGDRTGELFF.

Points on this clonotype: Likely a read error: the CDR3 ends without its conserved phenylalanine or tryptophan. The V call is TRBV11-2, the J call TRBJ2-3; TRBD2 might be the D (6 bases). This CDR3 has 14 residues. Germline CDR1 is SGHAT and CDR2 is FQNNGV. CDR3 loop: CASSPGLPTDTQYS. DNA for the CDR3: TGTGCCAGCAGCCCAGGACTACCCACAGATACACAGTATTCT.

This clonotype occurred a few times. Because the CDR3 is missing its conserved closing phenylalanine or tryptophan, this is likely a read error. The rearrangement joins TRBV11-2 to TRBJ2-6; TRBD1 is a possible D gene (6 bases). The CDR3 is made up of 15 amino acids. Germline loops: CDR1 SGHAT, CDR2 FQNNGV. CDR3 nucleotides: TGTGCCAGCAGTTTAGGGGGTGCAGGGGCCAACGTCCTGACTTTA. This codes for CASSLGGAGANVLTL.

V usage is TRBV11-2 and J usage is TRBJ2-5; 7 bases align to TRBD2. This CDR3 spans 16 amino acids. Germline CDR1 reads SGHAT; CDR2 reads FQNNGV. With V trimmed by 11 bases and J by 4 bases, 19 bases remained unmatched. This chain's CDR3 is CADSLGSASGLETQYF. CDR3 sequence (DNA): TGTGCCGACAGCTTAGGATCGGCTAGCGGACTAGAGACCCAGTACTTC. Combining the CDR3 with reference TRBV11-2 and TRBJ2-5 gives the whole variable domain EAGVAQSPRYKIIEKRQSVAFWCNPISGHATLYWYQQILGQGPKLLIQFQNNGVVDDSQLPKDRFSAERLKGVDSTLKIQPAKLEDSAVYLCADSLGSASGLETQYFGPGTRLLVL.

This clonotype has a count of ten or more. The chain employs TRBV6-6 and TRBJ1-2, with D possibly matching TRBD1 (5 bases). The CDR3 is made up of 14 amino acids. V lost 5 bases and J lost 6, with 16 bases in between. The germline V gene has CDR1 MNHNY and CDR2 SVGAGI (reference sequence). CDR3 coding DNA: TGTGCCAGCAGTCGCGCCGGGGCCGAGGATGGCTACACCTTC. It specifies CASSRAGAEDGYTF.

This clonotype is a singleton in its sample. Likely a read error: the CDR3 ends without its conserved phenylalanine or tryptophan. The CDR3, as DNA: TGTGCCAGCCGCCTGTCCGAGGTTGGCGAGCAGTACCTC. Translating it yields CASRLSEVGEQYL. The chain uses TRBV11-3 and TRBJ2-7; D unresolved. The CDR3 runs to 13 residues. Germline values: CDR1 SGHNT, CDR2 YENEEA. Trimming took off 8 bases at V and 6 bases at J, with 17 bases between the two ends.